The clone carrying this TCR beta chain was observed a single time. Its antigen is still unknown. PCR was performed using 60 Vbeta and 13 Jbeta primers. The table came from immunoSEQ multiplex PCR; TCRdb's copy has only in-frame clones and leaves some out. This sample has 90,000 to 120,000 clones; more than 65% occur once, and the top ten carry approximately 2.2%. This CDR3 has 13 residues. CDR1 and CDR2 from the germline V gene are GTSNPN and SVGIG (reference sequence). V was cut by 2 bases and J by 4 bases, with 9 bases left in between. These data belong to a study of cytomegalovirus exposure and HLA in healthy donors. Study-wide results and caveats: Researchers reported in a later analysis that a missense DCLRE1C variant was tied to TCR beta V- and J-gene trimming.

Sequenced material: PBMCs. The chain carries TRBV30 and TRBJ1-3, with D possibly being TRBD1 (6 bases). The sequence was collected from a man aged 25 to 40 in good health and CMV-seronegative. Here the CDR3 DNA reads TGTGCCTGGAGTAACAGGGTGGGAAACACCATATATTTT. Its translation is CAWSNRVGNTIYF.